The 5 T cell receptor beta chains listed next were all sequenced from one sample in a study of cytomegalovirus exposure and HLA in healthy donors. The PCR ran on 60 Vbeta and 13 Jbeta primers. Using immunoSEQ multiplex PCR, the repertoire was profiled, and TCRdb retains in-frame clones only, with some absent. The sample has 45,000 to 55,000 clones; 80% are singletons. Sequencing input: PBMCs. The receptors stem from a man younger than 45 in good health and CMV-seropositive.

The gene calls are TRBV7-6 and TRBJ2-1, with D tentatively TRBD1 (5 bases). V lost 1 base and J 8 bases, leaving 12 bases between the germline ends. Per the germline V gene, CDR1 is SGHVS and CDR2 is FNYEAQ. This CDR3 comprises 14 residues. CDR3 sequence reads: CASSLEEQVDEQFF. DNA for the CDR3: TGTGCCAGCAGCTTAGAGGAACAGGTCGATGAGCAGTTCTTC. Drawing the rest from reference TRBV7-6 and TRBJ2-1, the complete variable domain is GAGVSQSPRYKVTKRGQDVALRCDPISGHVSLYWYRQALGQGPEFLTYFNYEAQQDKSGLPNDRFSAERPEGSISTLTIQRTEQRDSAMYRCASSLEEQVDEQFFGPGTRLTVL.

The V call is TRBV10-3, the J call TRBJ2-3, with D uncertain. V lost 0 bases to trimming and J lost 4 bases, with 11 bases between them. The germline gives CDR1 ENHRY, CDR2 SYGVKD. The length of the CDR3 is 15 residues. The CDR3 is CAISESAGSADTQYF. CDR3 nucleotide sequence: TGTGCCATCAGTGAGTCGGCAGGTTCCGCAGATACGCAGTATTTT.

The chain has TRBV7-9 and TRBJ1-3, with D perhaps TRBD1 (6 bases). The V end was cut by 5 bases, the J end by 2 bases, with 19 bases between. There are 17 residues in the CDR3. Germline-derived CDR1 and CDR2 are SEHNR and FQNEAQ (reference sequence). CDR3 nucleotides: TGTGCCAGCAGCGCCCTCAGGGGCAGGGCGGCTGGAAACACCATATATTTT. It specifies CASSALRGRAAGNTIYF.

The chain is built from TRBV4-1 and TRBJ1-5; D possibly corresponds to TRBD1 (5 bases). CDR1 is MGHRA and CDR2 is YSYEKL in the germline V gene. The V and J ends lost 0 bases and 6 bases respectively, with 12 bases between them. The CDR3 runs to 15 residues. The CDR3 DNA sequence: TGCGCCAGCAGCCAAGAGCGGCAGGGAGGTCAGCCCCAGCATTTT. Its protein is CASSQERQGGQPQHF.

This clone was counted a single time. V is TRBV6-5 and J is TRBJ1-3, with D perhaps TRBD1 (5 bases). The length of the CDR3 is 14 residues. Trimming took off 7 bases at V and 1 base at J, with 11 bases between the two ends. In germline, CDR1 is MNHEY, CDR2 SVGAGI. The DNA for the CDR3 is TGTGCCAGCACTCCGGGGGGTTCTGGAAACACCATATATTTT. This gives the protein CASTPGGSGNTIYF.